Following are 25 T cell receptor beta chains from one sample sequenced in a study of blood T cells in healthy people across ages (dated by TCRdb to about 2015). Library generation was performed with 5' RACE. The sequencer was an Illumina HiSeq 2500. A second about 7 to 11 cycle PCR used a sample-barcoded 5' primer and a J-beta primer mix. TCRdb trimmed the raw reads at Q25, called clones with MiXCR and kept productive beta chains. Rows matching on CDR3 protein sequence are summarized as one entry with the most common DNA and genes. Recorded for this sample are 1.5 million to 2 million distinct CDR3 sequences; around half of them occurred a single time. Less than 2.5% of the sample rests with the top ten. Input material: blood. Receptors originate from a woman aged 40 to 49 in good health.

The J gene is TRBJ2-2, the V gene TRBV9; D remains ambiguous. Germline CDR1 is SGDLS and CDR2 is YYNGEE. V was trimmed by 0 bases and J by 6 bases, leaving 6 bases between them. The CDR3 is made up of 13 amino acids. CDR3 DNA sequence: TGTGCCAGCAGCGTAGCTGCTTCCGGGGAGCTGTTTTTT. Its translation is CASSVAASGELFF.

The J gene is TRBJ2-1, the V gene TRBV6-2 or TRBV6-3; D is undetermined. Germline V gene lookup returns CDR1 MNHEY and CDR2 SVGEGT. Trimming took 6 bases from V and 8 from J, leaving 11 bases between them. CDR3 length: 12 residues. CDR3 DNA: TGTGCCAGCAGGATAAAATACGATGAGCAGTTCTTC. This sequence encodes CASRIKYDEQFF.

The CDR3 sequence: CASSSWTGRGNEKLFF. In nucleotides, the CDR3 is TGTGCCAGCAGTTCATGGACAGGACGAGGGAATGAAAAACTGTTTTTT. This sequence joins TRBV27 and TRBJ1-4, with 7 positions matching TRBD1. The CDR3 is 16 amino acids. CDR1 is MNHEY, CDR2 SMNVEV, per germline (reference sequence). V lost 4 bases and J lost 5; bases outside the gene matches: 10.

This clonotype has only one observation. V is TRBV11-2 and J is TRBJ2-3; D is unclear. V lost 3 bases, J lost 4 bases, and 8 bases lay in between. The V gene's germline CDR1 is SGHAT and CDR2 FQNNGV. CDR3 length equals 13 residues. CDR3 in DNA: TGTGCCAGCAGCTTTGGTTTTTCAGATACGCAGTATTTT. Translated: CASSFGFSDTQYF.

The chain recombines TRBV7-2 with TRBJ2-5; TRBD1 or TRBD2 may be the D gene (5 bases each). V was shortened by 5 bases and J by 13 bases, with 17 bases between the two germline ends. Germline V gives CDR1 SGHTA, CDR2 FQGNSA. This CDR3 region has 12 residues. CDR3 sequence reads: CASSKGSGSMYF. DNA for the CDR3: TGTGCCAGCAGCAAAGGGTCAGGGAGTATGTACTTC. Supplemented by reference TRBV7-2 and TRBJ2-5, the full variable domain reads GAGVSQSPSNKVTEKGKDVELRCDPISGHTALYWYRQSLGQGLEFLIYFQGNSAPDKSGLPSDRFSAERTGGSVSTLTIQRTQQEDSAVYLCASSKGSGSMYFGPGTRLLVL.

This clonotype was picked up a small number of times. The chain combines TRBV6-5 with TRBJ2-1; TRBD2 matches at 12 bases. Trimming took 11 bases from V and 1 from J; bases not matched to a gene: 6. Germline V gene lookup returns CDR1 MNHEY and CDR2 SVGAGI. This CDR3 comprises 15 residues. The CDR3 sequence: CAGNLAGGSYNEQFF. As DNA, the CDR3 is TGTGCCGGCAATCTAGCGGGGGGGTCCTACAATGAGCAGTTCTTC.

Here the CDR3 DNA reads TGTGCCAGCAGCCTGGGCAGGGACAGGAACACTGAAGCTTTCTTT. Translation gives CASSLGRDRNTEAFF. The chain links TRBV7-9 to TRBJ1-1, with 7 bases lining up with TRBD1. Germline V gives CDR1 SEHNR, CDR2 FQNEAQ (reference sequence). The CDR3 is 15 residues long. The trim removed 5 bases at V and 1 base at J, leaving 7 bases unmatched.

The chain uses TRBV13 and TRBJ1-2; unclear D gene. V lost 3 bases, J lost 4 bases, and 24 bases lay in between. CDR1 and CDR2 (germline): PRHDT, FYEKMQ (reference sequence). The CDR3 totals 18 residues. CDR3 DNA sequence: TGTGCCAGCAGCTTTTTGGGTTATAATCGTGAAGCCAGCTATGGCTACACCTTC. It yields the protein CASSFLGYNREASYGYTF.

This clonotype was seen a handful of times. The chain carries TRBV2 and TRBJ2-5, with D uncertain. This CDR3 region has 14 residues. Germline CDR1 reads SNHLY; CDR2 reads FYNNEI. V was clipped by 3 bases and J by 5 bases, with 13 bases between them. The CDR3 here is CASSDRPAQETQYF. In nucleotides, the CDR3 is TGTGCCAGCAGTGACAGACCAGCACAGGAGACCCAGTACTTC.

This clonotype was detected once. The V and J genes are TRBV10-3 and TRBJ1-4, with TRBD1 identical over 7 bases. The germline gives CDR1 ENHRY, CDR2 SYGVKD. The junction had 8 bases not matched to a gene; V was cut back by 10 bases and J by 3 bases. CDR3 length: 14 amino acids. CDR3: CATRTGNSNEKLFF. In DNA form, the CDR3 reads TGTGCCACCCGGACAGGAAACTCTAATGAAAAACTGTTTTTT.

The chain has TRBV6-5 and TRBJ2-7, with a tentative D call TRBD2 (5 bases). The CDR3 has 14 residues. Germline lookup yields CDR1 MNHEY and CDR2 SVGAGI. V lost 4 bases and J lost 0, with 10 bases in between. The CDR3 coding sequence is TGTGCCAGCAGTTTTGACGGGATCTCCTACGAGCAGTACTTC. It yields the protein CASSFDGISYEQYF.

The gene calls are TRBV27 and TRBJ1-2; 7 bases line up with TRBD1. The CDR3 sequence is 15 residues long. The ends lost 2 bases at V and 4 bases at J; junction bases unmatched: 7. Germline values: CDR1 MNHEY, CDR2 SMNVEV (reference sequence). This chain's CDR3 is CASSLEEGGAYGYTF. Here the CDR3 DNA reads TGTGCCAGCAGTTTAGAGGAAGGGGGCGCCTATGGCTACACCTTC.

This clonotype was detected once. Germline and junction disagree at one end, which may indicate a read error. The J gene is TRBJ2-3, the V gene TRBV7-3; D may be TRBD2 (6 bases). Germline V gene data show CDR1 as SGHTA and CDR2 as FQGTGA. The CDR3 sequence is 16 residues long. In nucleotides, the CDR3 is TGTGCCAGCAGCTTAGTCGGAACAACTAGCACAGATGCGCAGTATTTT. It translates to CASSLVGTTSTDAQYF.

V is TRBV4-2 and J is TRBJ1-2, with D unresolved. The CDR3 runs to 15 residues. Per germline, CDR1 LGHNA and CDR2 YNFKEQ. Trimming took off 0 bases at V and 9 bases at J, with 17 bases between the two ends. The CDR3 loop is CASSQDGASFVSYTF. The DNA of the CDR3 is TGTGCCAGCAGCCAAGATGGTGCATCCTTCGTCAGCTACACCTTC.

This chain joins TRBV2 and TRBJ2-5; possibly TRBD1 for D (5 bases). CDR3 length: 13 amino acids. Trimming pared 7 bases from V and 5 bases from J, leaving 14 bases between. Germline values: CDR1 SNHLY, CDR2 FYNNEI. The CDR3 nucleotides read TGTGCCAGCAAAGGGGAAGATAGCGAGACCCAGTACTTC. This codes for CASKGEDSETQYF.

The chain carries TRBV28 and TRBJ2-6; D not certain. Germline-derived CDR1 and CDR2 are MDHEN and SYDVKM. The germline V and J ends were trimmed by 4 bases and 1 base, with 5 bases remaining between them. The CDR3 is 14 residues long. For the CDR3, the DNA is TGTGCCAGCAGTTACCCATCTGGGGCCAACGTCCTGACTTTC. This gives the protein CASSYPSGANVLTF.

This chain joins TRBV9 and TRBJ2-3; D ambiguous. This CDR3 has 14 amino acids. The germline gives CDR1 SGDLS, CDR2 YYNGEE. Trimming took 3 bases from V and 4 from J, leaving 12 bases between them. The CDR3 coding sequence is TGTGCCAGCAGCGAGGCCGGTTTGGCAGATACGCAGTATTTT. Protein sequence: CASSEAGLADTQYF. The full variable domain, completed using reference TRBV9 and TRBJ2-3, is DSGVTQTPKHLITATGQRVTLRCSPRSGDLSVYWYQQSLDQGLQFLIQYYNGEERAKGNILERFSAQQFPDLHSELNLSSLELGDSALYFCASSEAGLADTQYFGPGTRLTVL.

This rearrangement joins TRBV13 to TRBJ1-6, with unresolved D. Trimming removed 4 bases from V and 10 bases from J, with 17 bases in between. This CDR3 has 15 amino acids. CDR1 is PRHDT and CDR2 is FYEKMQ in the germline V gene (reference sequence). CDR3 sequence: CASSSRAGMRSPLHF. In nucleotides, the CDR3 is TGTGCCAGCAGCTCAAGGGCGGGGATGAGGTCACCCCTCCACTTT.

This chain links TRBV7-2 with TRBJ2-2; D gene ambiguous. The germline V gene has CDR1 SGHTA and CDR2 FQGNSA. CDR3 length: 14 amino acids. V was cut by 3 bases and J by 3 bases, with 8 bases left in between. CDR3 nucleotide sequence: TGTGCCAGCAGCTTCGGGCCTGACACCGGGGAGCTGTTTTTT. Translating gives CASSFGPDTGELFF.

This clonotype has a count of ten or more. The chain is built from TRBV4-3 and TRBJ2-7; D not certain. From germline, CDR1 is LGHNA and CDR2 YSLEER. The CDR3 length is 14 residues. Trimming took 0 bases from V and 2 from J, leaving 8 bases between them. DNA for the CDR3: TGCGCCAGCAGCCAAGAGGGTGGAACCTACGAGCAGTACTTC. Translated: CASSQEGGTYEQYF.

On this clonotype itself: One end of the junction is discordant with germline, which a read error may explain. This chain links TRBV11-2 with TRBJ2-7; the D gene is possibly TRBD2 (7 bases). CDR3 size: 15 residues. CDR1 is SGHAT, CDR2 FQNNGV, per germline. The CDR3 loop is CASNLEEGGGYEQYF. The CDR3 nucleotides are TGTGCCAGCAACTTAGAAGAGGGAGGGGGCTACGAGCAGTACTTC.

The chain links TRBV6-2 or TRBV6-3 to TRBJ2-1; D may be TRBD2 (7 bases). CDR1 and CDR2 (germline): MNHEY, SVGEGT. The CDR3 spans 15 residues. Trimming cost V 7 bases and J 0 bases, with 13 bases left between them. Here the CDR3 reads CASISGGSSYNEQFF. CDR3 DNA: TGTGCCAGCATTTCGGGGGGCAGCTCCTACAATGAGCAGTTCTTC.

The chain has TRBV20-1 and TRBJ2-3; TRBD2 aligns across 8 bases. Germline values: CDR1 DFQATT, CDR2 SNEGSKA (reference sequence). The V segment lost 3 bases and the J segment 1 base; nucleotides outside the gene matches: 3. This CDR3 has 14 residues. The CDR3 nucleotides are TGCAGTGCTAGTCCACTAGCGGGCACAGATACGCAGTATTTT. Translation gives CSASPLAGTDTQYF.

With respect to this clonotype: This may be a read error, as it is one base from a much larger clone. The chain joins TRBV6-2 or TRBV6-3 to TRBJ2-1; perhaps TRBD1 as D (6 bases). Between the trimmed V and J ends, which lost 5 bases and 13 bases, there was a span of 21 bases. Per the germline V gene, CDR1 is MNHEY and CDR2 is SVGEGT. The CDR3 has 14 residues. The CDR3 is CASSPTGTQETQFF. DNA of the CDR3: TGTGCCAGCAGTCCGACAGGAACCCAAGAGACCCAGTTCTTC.

The V call is TRBV28, the J call TRBJ2-1, with D hard to call. V dropped 6 bases and J dropped 13 bases, with 19 bases sitting between them. The CDR3 length is 13 residues. Per germline, CDR1 MDHEN and CDR2 SYDVKM. DNA for the CDR3: TGTGCCAGCAGGGGTTCAGTTCCTCAGACCCAGTTCTTC. It is translated as CASRGSVPQTQFF.